This T cell receptor beta chain comes out of a study of shared clonotypes between healthy human individuals. Study-level points and caveats: Memory subsets generally showed smaller estimated richness than naive subsets did. Shared clonotypes across all four donors exceeded non-shared ones in generation probability.

This clone was picked up one time. The antigen is undetermined. The data were produced by immunoSEQ multiplex PCR, yet TCRdb's version contains in-frame clones alone and is incomplete. The repertoire holds approximately 2.5 million clones, with more than 90% as singletons. Germline V gene lookup returns CDR1 MDHEN and CDR2 SYDVKM. The CDR3 contains 12 residues. The V gene end was trimmed by 5 bases and the J gene end by 6 bases; junction bases not matched to a gene: 4. The source is a young man in good health. Sequencing was performed on naive CD4+ T cells sorted from blood. This sample's subset: CD45RA+ positively selected. The chain couples TRBV28 to TRBJ2-7; 7 bases map to TRBD2. CDR3 sequence reads: CASSKAGFEQYF. The CDR3 DNA follows: TGTGCCAGCAGTAAAGCGGGATTCGAGCAGTACTTC.